This passage covers 5 T cell receptor beta chains from one sample sequenced in a study of blood T cell repertoires in COVID-19. Repertoires were generated with immunoSEQ multiplex PCR, while TCRdb's copy carries only in-frame clones and drops some. The table records 88,000 or so clones, over 70% of them present only once. The sample was peripheral blood. These receptors came from a man aged 60 to 75 with acute or convalescent COVID-19.

The chain recombines TRBV28 with TRBJ2-7, with TRBD2 identical over 8 bases. Germline CDR1 and CDR2: MDHEN and SYDVKM. V lost 8 bases and J lost 4; bases outside the gene matches: 7. The CDR3 is made up of 13 amino acids. CDR3 sequence reads: CASLPGLGYEQYF. CDR3 bases: TGTGCCAGCTTACCGGGACTAGGGTACGAGCAGTACTTC.

This clone was detected a few times. The V gene is TRBV6-5, the J gene TRBJ1-4, with D perhaps matching TRBD1 (6 bases). The CDR3 sequence is 15 residues long. Germline assignment: CDR1 MNHEY and CDR2 SVGAGI. The V end lost 2 bases, the J end lost 3 bases, and 10 bases lay between the germline ends. The DNA for the CDR3 is TGTGCCAGCAGTTACGGGGGGGGCCCTAATGAAAAACTGTTTTTT. This translates into CASSYGGGPNEKLFF.

CDR3 amino acids: CASSLDGGWETQYF. CDR3 bases: TGTGCCAGCAGCTTAGACGGAGGATGGGAGACCCAGTACTTC. The chain is built from TRBV7-9 and TRBJ2-5; possible D gene TRBD2, 5 bases. The CDR3 covers 14 residues. Germline V gene lookup returns CDR1 SEHNR and CDR2 FQNEAQ (reference sequence). Trimming left V 1 base short and J 5 bases short, with 11 bases between.

The chain recombines TRBV10-1 with TRBJ2-1, with D possibly being TRBD1 (6 bases). The germline CDR1 and CDR2 sequences are WNHNN and SYGVQD (reference sequence). V lost 2 bases to trimming and J lost 9 bases, with 11 bases between them. This CDR3 has 13 residues. The CDR3 DNA follows: TGCGCCAGCAGTGAGAGTCAGGGGAGTGAGCAGTTCTTC. Protein product: CASSESQGSEQFF.

This clone was seen a single time. This chain uses TRBV5-1 with TRBJ2-2; the D gene is possibly TRBD2 (5 bases). Trimming cost V 6 bases and J 8 bases, with 11 bases left between them. The CDR3 covers 12 residues. Germline V gives CDR1 SGHRS, CDR2 YFSETQ. The CDR3 sequence: CASNPGEGELFF. The CDR3 DNA is TGCGCCAGCAACCCCGGGGAGGGGGAGCTGTTTTTT.